These T cell receptor beta chains were read from a single sample in a study of regulatory T cells in long-lasting Graves disease. MiXCR was run by TCRdb on the multiplex PCR reads, yielding one entry per CDR3 protein. This table holds about 420,000 distinct CDR3 sequences, roughly a quarter found once. Sequencing used peripheral blood mononuclear cells (PBMCs), obtained when the disease was refractory, from a patient treated with antithyroid drugs. The receptors shown here come from a female donor with Graves disease. CDR3s include the opening cysteine and the closing phenylalanine or tryptophan.

j_call v_call cdr3_aa
TRBJ1-1 TRBV19 CASSKGGMNTEAFF
TRBJ1-5 TRBV2 CASSETRVNQPQHF
TRBJ2-7 TRBV10-3 CAISDGLAAYEQYF
TRBJ1-5 TRBV12-3/TRBV12-4 CASRGQGTLARNQPQHF
TRBJ2-1 TRBV11-2 CASRLPGSDEQFF
TRBJ2-1 TRBV29-1 CSVVVVGSSYNEQFF
TRBJ2-7 TRBV7-9 CASSSPTGDPYEQYF
TRBJ1-6 TRBV27 CASSLGAFNSPLHF
TRBJ2-7 TRBV4-1 CASSKEGPLFEQYF
TRBJ2-7 TRBV28 CASSFPGIVSYEQYF
TRBJ2-6 TRBV12-3/TRBV12-4 CAGSLAGQLSSGANVLTF
TRBJ2-7 TRBV7-9 CASSLLRGSSYEQYF
TRBJ1-1 TRBV12-3/TRBV12-4 CASSLTQNTEAFF
TRBJ2-5 TRBV7-2 CASSLVGGVPGLAGGRVETQYF
TRBJ2-1 TRBV2 CASSEGLAAWEQFF
TRBJ1-2 TRBV7-9 CASSLGGYTF
TRBJ2-7 TRBV6-2/TRBV6-3 CASSYELAGGIFYEQYF
TRBJ2-7 TRBV20-1 CSAIPSGRVRYEQYF
TRBJ2-5 TRBV29-1 CSVADLSGETQYF
TRBJ2-6 TRBV5-1 CASREGTGTGVVSGANVLTF
TRBJ2-7 TRBV12-3/TRBV12-4 CASRGGESYEQYF
TRBJ1-2 TRBV6-1 CASSHTLANYGYTF
TRBJ2-1 TRBV28 CASSLVASGVGYEQFF
TRBJ2-7 TRBV29-1 CSVLEWGSSYEQYF
TRBJ2-6 TRBV6-2/TRBV6-3 CASSWPGFRGANVLTF
TRBJ2-5 TRBV19 CASSMRGPGQGTQYF
TRBJ1-1 TRBV7-9 CASSPRAANTEAFF
TRBJ2-3 TRBV28 CASINLFGSTDTQYF
TRBJ2-1 TRBV29-1 CSGDRDRGIDEQFF
TRBJ2-2 TRBV27 CASSLRDRTGELFF
TRBJ1-5 TRBV15 CATSRDGDRGNQPQHF
TRBJ2-4 TRBV6-1 CASRPDRAGKNIQYF
TRBJ1-2 TRBV28 CASSLGTGVDYGYTF
TRBJ2-5 TRBV24-1 CATSDLGTGQETQYF
TRBJ2-6 TRBV5-1 CASSLRAGNVLTF
TRBJ2-7 TRBV28 CASSKTSRTYEQYF
TRBJ2-2 TRBV6-2/TRBV6-3 CASSYSGAAGELFF